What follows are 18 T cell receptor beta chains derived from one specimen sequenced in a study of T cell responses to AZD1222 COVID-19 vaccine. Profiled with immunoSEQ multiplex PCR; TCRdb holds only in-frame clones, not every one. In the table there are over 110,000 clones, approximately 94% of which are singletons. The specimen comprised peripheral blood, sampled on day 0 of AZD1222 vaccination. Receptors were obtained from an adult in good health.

The CDR3 loop is CASSPEGRGYNEQFF. CDR3 nucleotide sequence: TGTGCCAGCAGCCCAGAGGGGCGGGGCTACAATGAGCAGTTCTTC. V usage is TRBV9 and J usage is TRBJ2-1; tentatively, D is TRBD2 (6 bases). The germline gives CDR1 SGDLS, CDR2 YYNGEE. The V end was cut by 4 bases, the J end by 3 bases, with 14 bases between. This CDR3 region has 15 residues.

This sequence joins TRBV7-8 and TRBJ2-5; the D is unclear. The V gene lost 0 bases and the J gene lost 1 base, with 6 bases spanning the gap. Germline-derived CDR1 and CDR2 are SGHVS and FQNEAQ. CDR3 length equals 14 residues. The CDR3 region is CASSLAGSQETQYF. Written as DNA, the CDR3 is TGTGCCAGCAGCTTAGCGGGCAGCCAAGAGACCCAGTACTTC.

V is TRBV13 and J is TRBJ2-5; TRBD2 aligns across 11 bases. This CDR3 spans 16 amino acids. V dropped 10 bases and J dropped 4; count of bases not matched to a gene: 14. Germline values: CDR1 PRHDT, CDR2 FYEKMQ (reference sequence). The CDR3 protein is CATREILAGVRETQYF. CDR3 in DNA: TGTGCCACCCGAGAGATACTAGCGGGAGTGAGAGAGACCCAGTACTTC.

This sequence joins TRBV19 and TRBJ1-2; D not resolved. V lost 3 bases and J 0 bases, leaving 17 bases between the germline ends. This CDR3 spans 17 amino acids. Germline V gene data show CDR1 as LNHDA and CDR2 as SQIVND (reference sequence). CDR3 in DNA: TGTGCCAGTAGTATCAGTGTCCGGGTGGTACCTAACTATGGCTACACCTTC. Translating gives CASSISVRVVPNYGYTF. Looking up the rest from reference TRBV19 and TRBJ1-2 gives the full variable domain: DGGITQSPKYLFRKEGQNVTLSCEQNLNHDAMYWYRQDPGQGLRLIYYSQIVNDFQKGDIAEGYSVSREKKESFPLTVTSAQKNPTAFYLCASSISVRVVPNYGYTFGSGTRLTVV.

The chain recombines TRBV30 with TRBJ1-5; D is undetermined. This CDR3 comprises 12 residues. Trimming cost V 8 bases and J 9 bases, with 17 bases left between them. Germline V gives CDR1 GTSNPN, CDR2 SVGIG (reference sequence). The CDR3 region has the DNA TGTGCCATCAGCGGGTCCTCAGGGCCCCAGCATTTT. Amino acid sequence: CAISGSSGPQHF. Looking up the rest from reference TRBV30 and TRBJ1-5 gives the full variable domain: SQTIHQWPATLVQPVGSPLSLECTVEGTSNPNLYWYRQAAGRGLQLLFYSVGIGQISSEVPQNLSASRPQDRQFILSSKKLLLSDSGFYLCAISGSSGPQHFGDGTRLSIL.

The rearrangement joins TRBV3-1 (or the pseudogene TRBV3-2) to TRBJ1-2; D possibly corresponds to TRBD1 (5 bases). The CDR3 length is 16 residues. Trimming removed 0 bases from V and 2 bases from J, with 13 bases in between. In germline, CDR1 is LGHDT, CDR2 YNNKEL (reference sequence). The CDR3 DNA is TGTGCCAGCAGCCAAGAGGTCAACGGGGGGAACTATGGCTACACCTTC. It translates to CASSQEVNGGNYGYTF.

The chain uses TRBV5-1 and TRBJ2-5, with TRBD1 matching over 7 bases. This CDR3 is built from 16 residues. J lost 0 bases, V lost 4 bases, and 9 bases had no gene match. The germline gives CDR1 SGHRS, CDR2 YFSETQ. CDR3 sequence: CASSQAGTVNQETQYF. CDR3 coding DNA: TGCGCCAGCAGCCAAGCCGGGACAGTGAACCAAGAGACCCAGTACTTC.

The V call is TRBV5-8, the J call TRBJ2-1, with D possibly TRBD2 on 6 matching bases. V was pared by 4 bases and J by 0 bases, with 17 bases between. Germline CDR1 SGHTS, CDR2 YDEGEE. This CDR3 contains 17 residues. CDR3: CASSLAGAGSSYNEQFF. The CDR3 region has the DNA TGTGCCAGCAGCCTGGCCGGGGCGGGGAGCTCCTACAATGAGCAGTTCTTC.

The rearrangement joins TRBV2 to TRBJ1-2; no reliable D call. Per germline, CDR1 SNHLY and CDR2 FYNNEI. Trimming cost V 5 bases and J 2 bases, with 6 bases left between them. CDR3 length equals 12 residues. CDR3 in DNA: TGTGCCAGCAGTCGGGAGAACTATGGCTACACCTTC. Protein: CASSRENYGYTF. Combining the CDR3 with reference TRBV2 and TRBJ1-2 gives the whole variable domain EPEVTQTPSHQVTQMGQEVILRCVPISNHLYFYWYRQILGQKVEFLVSFYNNEISEKSEIFDDQFSVERPDGSNFTLKIRSTKLEDSAMYFCASSRENYGYTFGSGTRLTVV.

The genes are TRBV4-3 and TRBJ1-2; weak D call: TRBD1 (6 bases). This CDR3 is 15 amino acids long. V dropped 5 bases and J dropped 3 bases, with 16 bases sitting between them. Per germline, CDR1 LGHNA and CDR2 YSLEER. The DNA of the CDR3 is TGCGCCAGCAGCTCCATAGGGGGGGGCGACTATGGCTACACCTTC. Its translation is CASSSIGGGDYGYTF.

CDR3 in DNA: TGTGCCAGCAGCTGGGACAGCCTAAAGTATAGCAATCAGCCCCAGCATTTT. This sequence encodes CASSWDSLKYSNQPQHF. The V and J genes are TRBV6-2 or TRBV6-3 and TRBJ1-5; 7 bases fit TRBD1. This CDR3 is built from 17 residues. Germline V gene lookup returns CDR1 MNHEY and CDR2 SVGEGT. V lost 6 bases and J lost 0; bases outside the gene matches: 11.

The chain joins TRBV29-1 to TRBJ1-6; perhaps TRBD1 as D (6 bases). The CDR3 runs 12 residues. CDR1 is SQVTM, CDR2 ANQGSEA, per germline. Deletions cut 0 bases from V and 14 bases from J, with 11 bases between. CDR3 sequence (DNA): TGCAGCGTTGAAGATACAGGGCCGACCCTCCACTTT. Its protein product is CSVEDTGPTLHF.

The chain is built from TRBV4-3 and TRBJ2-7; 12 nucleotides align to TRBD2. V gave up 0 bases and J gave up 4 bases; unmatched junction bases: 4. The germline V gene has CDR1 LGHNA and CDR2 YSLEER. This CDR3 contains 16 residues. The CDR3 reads CASSQDLAGGRYEQYF. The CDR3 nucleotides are TGCGCCAGCAGCCAAGATCTAGCGGGGGGGCGTTACGAGCAGTACTTC.

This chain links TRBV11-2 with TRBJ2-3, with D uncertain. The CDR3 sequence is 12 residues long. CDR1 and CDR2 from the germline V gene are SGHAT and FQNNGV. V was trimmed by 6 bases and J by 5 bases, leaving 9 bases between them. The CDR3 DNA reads TGTGCCAGCAGTTTTATGGGAGATACGCAGTATTTT. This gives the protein CASSFMGDTQYF.

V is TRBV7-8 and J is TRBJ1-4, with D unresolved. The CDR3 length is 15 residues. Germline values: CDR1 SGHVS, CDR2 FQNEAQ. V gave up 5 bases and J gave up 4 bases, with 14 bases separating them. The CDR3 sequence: CASSTVGTHNEKLFF. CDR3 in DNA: TGTGCCAGCAGCACCGTCGGAACCCATAATGAAAAACTGTTTTTT.

CDR3 bases: TGTGCCAGCAGCGGGACTAGCGGGAGCTACGAGCAGTACTTC. Translation gives CASSGTSGSYEQYF. The chain employs TRBV7-8 and TRBJ2-7; 14 nucleotides agree with TRBD2. This CDR3 comprises 14 residues. V shed 5 bases and J 3 bases; nucleotides not matched to a gene: 0. Germline V gene lookup returns CDR1 SGHVS and CDR2 FQNEAQ.

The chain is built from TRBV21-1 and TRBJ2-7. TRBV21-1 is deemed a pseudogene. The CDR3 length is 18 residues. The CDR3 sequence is CASSNDLRTLEPSYEQYF. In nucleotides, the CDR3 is TGTGCCAGCAGCAATGACCTACGGACCCTAGAGCCCTCGTACGAGCAGTACTTC.

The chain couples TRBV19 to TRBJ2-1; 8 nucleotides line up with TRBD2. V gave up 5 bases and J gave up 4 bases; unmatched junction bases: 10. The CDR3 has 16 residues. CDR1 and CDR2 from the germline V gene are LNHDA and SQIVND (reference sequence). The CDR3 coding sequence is TGTGCCAGTAGTCCTCGCGGCGGGGGGCTTTACAATGAGCAGTTCTTC. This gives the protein CASSPRGGGLYNEQFF. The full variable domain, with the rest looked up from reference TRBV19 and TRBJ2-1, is DGGITQSPKYLFRKEGQNVTLSCEQNLNHDAMYWYRQDPGQGLRLIYYSQIVNDFQKGDIAEGYSVSREKKESFPLTVTSAQKNPTAFYLCASSPRGGGLYNEQFFGPGTRLTVL.